The entry below describes one T cell receptor (beta chain). The repertoire was sequenced with immunoSEQ multiplex PCR; TCRdb's copy has only in-frame clones and lacks some. This sample has some 70,000 clones, with more than 80% found just once. The length of the CDR3 is 18 residues. The J segment lost 4 bases and the V segment lost 2 bases, leaving 14 bases of the junction unmatched. CDR1 is MGHRA, CDR2 YSYEKL, per germline. This specimen belongs to a study of blood T cell repertoires in COVID-19. The receptor was isolated from a middle-aged man with acute or convalescent COVID-19. Sample: peripheral blood. The chain combines TRBV4-1 with TRBJ2-1, with 7 bases lining up with TRBD1. CDR3 nucleotides: TGCGCCAGCAGCCAACTAATCCCGAAGGGACAGTTTTACAATGAGCAGTTCTTC. Translated, it gives CASSQLIPKGQFYNEQFF.